The present TCR beta chain was sequenced within a study of CD8 T cells in ankylosing spondylitis. Findings and limits, study-wide: The study identified a TCR beta motif of under 10 highly homologous variants that appeared characteristic of ankylosing spondylitis blood.

With 4 bases clipped from V and 7 bases from J, the junction kept 1 base outside the gene matches. Germline CDR1 is SQVTM and CDR2 is ANQGSEA. The CDR3 sequence is 12 residues long. 5'-RACE, quantitative and with molecular barcodes, yielded the TCR beta libraries. In TCRdb, the 5' RACE reads were re-called with MiXCR into one record per CDR3 protein. Of around 390,000 distinct CDR3 sequences in the sample, 20% to 25% were seen once. This clonotype was counted only a few times. Its antigen is currently unknown. V usage is TRBV29-1 and J usage is TRBJ1-6; 7 bases map to TRBD1. This clonotype originated in a male donor with ankylosing spondylitis. The specimen sequenced was blood, either unsorted or a sorted T cell fraction (not recorded which). For the CDR3, the DNA is TGCAGCGTTGGGGACAGCAATTCACCCCTCCACTTT. This encodes CSVGDSNSPLHF.